The subject of this entry is one T cell receptor beta chain. These data are taken from a study of T cell clonotyping in hematopoietic cell transplantation. TCRdb's table, derived via immunoSEQ multiplex PCR, lists solely in-frame clones and lacks some. This repertoire shows 15,000 to 20,000 clones, around 80% found once; its top ten account for roughly 15%. The clonotype was recovered from a man aged 55 to 69 in good health. Some clones in this sample may be carry-over from other donors' samples. Material: peripheral blood mononuclear cells.

The CDR3 DNA reads TGTGCCAGCAGCGTAGGGGTCACCTCAGGGAGCATCTATGGCTACACCTTC. It codes for CASSVGVTSGSIYGYTF. V and J are TRBV2 and TRBJ1-2, with D possibly TRBD1 on 5 matching bases. The germline V and J ends were trimmed by 6 bases and 4 bases, with 24 bases remaining between them. From germline, CDR1 is SNHLY and CDR2 FYNNEI. This CDR3 region has 17 residues.